This passage covers 21 T cell receptor beta chains from one sample sequenced in a study of T cell repertoires in cytomegalovirus infection. Each CDR3 protein gets one entry after TCRdb re-called the reads with MiXCR. This table holds some 450,000 distinct CDR3 sequences, approximately 33% found once. Sequencing was carried out using PBMCs. These receptors came from a human donor in good health (CMV status not recorded). Some clones in this sample may be carry-over from other donors' samples.

This clonotype appeared a few times. This chain uses TRBV7-2 with TRBJ2-5; D is perhaps TRBD1 or TRBD2 (5 bases each). The germline V and J ends were trimmed by 1 base and 5 bases, with 11 bases remaining between them. Germline lookup yields CDR1 SGHTA and CDR2 FQGNSA. This CDR3 contains 14 residues. The CDR3, as DNA: TGTGCCAGCAGCTTAGGAGGGACGTGGGAGACCCAGTACTTC. Residues: CASSLGGTWETQYF.

The chain is built from TRBV19 and TRBJ1-2; a weak D match, TRBD1 (6 bases). There are 15 residues in the CDR3. Germline CDR1 LNHDA, CDR2 SQIVND (reference sequence). The V gene lost 10 bases and the J gene lost 4 bases, with 22 bases spanning the gap. The CDR3 DNA reads TGTGCCATTACCCCTCAGGACACAGGGTCCTATGGCTACACCTTC. Its protein is CAITPQDTGSYGYTF.

In its sample, this clonotype was seen many times. CDR3 loop: CASSSGGSYGYTF. As DNA, the CDR3 is TGTGCCAGCAGCAGCGGGGGGTCCTATGGCTACACCTTC. This chain joins TRBV7-2 and TRBJ1-2, with TRBD1 as a possible D gene (5 bases). The CDR3 contains 13 residues. The V end lost 5 bases, the J end lost 4 bases, and 11 bases lay between the germline ends. Germline CDR1 is SGHTA and CDR2 is FQGNSA.

In this sample, this clonotype turned up many times. The gene calls are TRBV4-1 and TRBJ2-7; 8 bases align to TRBD1. The CDR3 has 15 residues. V was pared by 3 bases and J by 5 bases, with 9 bases of the junction left unmatched. CDR1 and CDR2 from the germline V gene are MGHRA and YSYEKL. The CDR3, as DNA: TGCGCCAGCAGCCACCCGGACAGGGAAGTACACGAGCAGTACTTC. Its protein is CASSHPDREVHEQYF.

This clonotype appeared a few times. V gene TRBV20-1 combines with J gene TRBJ1-1, with 9 bases lining up with TRBD1. V was pared by 6 bases and J by 5 bases, with 7 bases of the junction left unmatched. The CDR3 length is 13 residues. Germline CDR1 DFQATT, CDR2 SNEGSKA (reference sequence). CDR3: CSARTGVQTEAFF. DNA of the CDR3: TGCAGTGCGAGGACAGGGGTACAAACTGAAGCTTTCTTT.

V is TRBV20-1 and J is TRBJ1-2; 10 bases line up with TRBD1. V lost 0 bases, J lost 7 bases, and 11 bases stayed unmatched. This CDR3 spans 16 amino acids. CDR1 and CDR2 from the germline V gene are DFQATT and SNEGSKA (reference sequence). CDR3 region: CSARDPGTGDKSGYTF. Written as DNA, the CDR3 is TGCAGTGCTAGAGACCCGGGGACAGGGGATAAGTCTGGCTACACCTTC.

This clonotype was seen a few times. The V gene is TRBV6-6, the J gene TRBJ1-5; D perhaps matches TRBD1 (6 bases). This CDR3 comprises 19 residues. The V gene lost 7 bases and the J gene lost 2 bases, with 27 bases spanning the gap. Germline loops: CDR1 MNHNY, CDR2 SVGAGI (reference sequence). CDR3 in amino acids: CASTIGGQNMLRGNQPQHF. The CDR3 nucleotides are TGTGCCAGCACCATCGGCGGACAGAATATGCTTAGGGGCAATCAGCCCCAGCATTTT.

This clonotype was picked up many times. The chain employs TRBV7-9 and TRBJ1-5; D is unresolved. The CDR3 is 13 amino acids. Trimming took 1 base from V and 4 from J, leaving 5 bases between them. Germline V gene sequence: CDR1 SEHNR, CDR2 FQNEAQ (reference sequence). Here the CDR3 reads CASSLGANQPQHF. CDR3 nucleotides: TGTGCCAGCAGCTTAGGGGCTAATCAGCCCCAGCATTTT. The complete variable domain, with remaining parts taken from reference TRBV7-9 and TRBJ1-5, reads DTGVSQNPRHKITKRGQNVTFRCDPISEHNRLYWYRQTLGQGPEFLTYFQNEAQLEKSRLLSDRFSAERPKGSFSTLEIQRTEQGDSAMYLCASSLGANQPQHFGDGTRLSIL.

This sequence joins TRBV28 and TRBJ1-1, with a tentative D call TRBD1 (6 bases). CDR3 length equals 14 residues. CDR1 MDHEN and CDR2 SYDVKM come from the germline V gene. V was shortened by 6 bases and J by 5 bases, with 16 bases between the two germline ends. CDR3 in amino acids: CASRSTGPGTEAFF. The CDR3 coding sequence is TGTGCCAGCAGATCTACAGGGCCTGGAACTGAAGCTTTCTTT. Full variable domain (outside the CDR3, taken from reference TRBV28 and TRBJ1-1): DVKVTQSSRYLVKRTGEKVFLECVQDMDHENMFWYRQDPGLGLRLIYFSYDVKMKEKGDIPEGYSVSREKKERFSLILESASTNQTSMYLCASRSTGPGTEAFFGQGTRLTVV.

Notes on this clonotype: As the CDR3 is not closed by the conserved phenylalanine or tryptophan, this likely results from a read error. The V and J genes are TRBV2 and TRBJ1-6; 8 nucleotides match TRBD1. Germline CDR1 SNHLY, CDR2 FYNNEI. V was clipped by 2 bases and J by 7 bases; unmatched bases: 1. The CDR3 length is 14 residues. The CDR3 region is CASSETGGNSPLHL. CDR3 bases: TGTGCCAGCAGTGAAACAGGGGGAAATTCACCCCTCCACTTG.

This rearrangement joins TRBV6-6 to TRBJ2-3; 8 nucleotides line up with TRBD1. The CDR3 contains 15 residues. The germline gives CDR1 MNHNY, CDR2 SVGAGI (reference sequence). V was pared by 2 bases and J by 3 bases, with 4 bases of the junction left unmatched. The CDR3 nucleotides are TGTGCCAGCAGTTACCCACAGGGGGGAACAGATACGCAGTATTTT. Its protein product is CASSYPQGGTDTQYF.

This chain connects TRBV12-3 or TRBV12-4 to TRBJ1-5; D not resolved. The CDR3 length is 15 residues. Trimming took 7 bases from V and 0 from J, leaving 13 bases between them. CDR3 amino acids: CASTKTLNSNQPQHF. The CDR3 DNA is TGTGCCAGCACCAAAACTCTTAATAGCAATCAGCCCCAGCATTTT.

This rearrangement joins TRBV28 to TRBJ2-3, with D uncertain. Germline V CDR1 and CDR2: MDHEN, SYDVKM. CDR3 size: 17 residues. The ends were cut back, 3 bases at V and 0 bases at J, with 16 bases in the middle. The CDR3 region is CASSFYPPKTSTDTQYF. In nucleotides, the CDR3 is TGTGCCAGCAGTTTCTATCCCCCCAAAACTAGCACAGATACGCAGTATTTT.

This clonotype was observed once. This CDR3 is missing its conserved last phenylalanine or tryptophan, likely due to a read error. J is TRBJ2-4 and V is TRBV28; possibly TRBD2 for D (5 bases). CDR3 length: 14 amino acids. Germline values: CDR1 MDHEN, CDR2 SYDVKM. V was cut by 7 bases and J by 9 bases, with 19 bases left in between. CDR3 sequence: CASTLRAGPGIQYL. Written as DNA, the CDR3 is TGTGCCAGCACCTTGAGGGCAGGTCCGGGCATTCAGTACTTA.

V usage is TRBV6-5 and J usage is TRBJ1-3, with D maybe TRBD1 (6 bases). Germline CDR1 reads MNHEY; CDR2 reads SVGAGI. V lost 10 bases, J lost 0 bases, and 13 bases lay in between. The CDR3 is made up of 14 amino acids. This CDR3 is CATKGGSSGNTIYF. CDR3 in DNA: TGTGCCACGAAAGGGGGTTCCTCTGGAAACACCATATATTTT.

This sequence joins TRBV14 and TRBJ2-7; D might be TRBD1 (6 bases). The length of the CDR3 is 13 residues. Germline CDR1 is SGHDN and CDR2 is FVKESK. With 2 bases removed from V and 5 bases from J, the gap between germline ends came to 10 bases. CDR3 region: CASSQHRADEQYF. The CDR3 region has the DNA TGTGCCAGCAGCCAACACAGGGCGGACGAGCAGTACTTC. The whole variable domain, filled in from reference TRBV14 and TRBJ2-7, reads EAGVTQFPSHSVIEKGQTVTLRCDPISGHDNLYWYRRVMGKEIKFLLHFVKESKQDESGMPNNRFLAERTGGTYSTLKVQPAELEDSGVYFCASSQHRADEQYFGPGTRLTVT.

The chain employs TRBV5-8 and TRBJ2-5; the D gene is possibly TRBD2 (5 bases). Trimming took off 0 bases at V and 4 bases at J, with 10 bases between the two ends. This CDR3 has 14 amino acids. Germline V gene data show CDR1 as SGHTS and CDR2 as YDEGEE. The CDR3 DNA reads as TGTGCCAGCAGCTTGGGCTCGAGGGTAGAGACCCAGTACTTC. It encodes CASSLGSRVETQYF. The entire variable domain, with the rest obtained from reference TRBV5-8 and TRBJ2-5, is as follows: EAGVTQSPTHLIKTRGQQATLRCSPISGHTSVYWYQQALGLGLQFLLWYDEGEERNRGNFPPRFSGRQFPNYSSELNVNALELEDSALYLCASSLGSRVETQYFGPGTRLLVL.

Of note for this clonotype: A much larger clone differs by one base, so this may be a read error. The J gene is TRBJ1-1, the V gene TRBV7-6; D unresolved. Trimming stripped 5 bases from V and 0 bases from J, with 13 bases between. Per the germline V gene, CDR1 is SGHVS and CDR2 is FNYEAQ. This CDR3 comprises 15 residues. CDR3: CASSPAGTMNTEAFF. For the CDR3, the DNA is TGTGCCAGCAGCCCCGCGGGAACAATGAACACTGAAGCTTTCTTT.

In the case of this clonotype: The missing conserved phenylalanine or tryptophan at the end of this CDR3 makes a read error likely. The chain is built from TRBV6-1 and TRBJ1-2; TRBD1 agrees at 7 bases. The V gene's germline CDR1 is MNHNS and CDR2 SASEGT. The CDR3 runs 14 residues. J was trimmed by 4 bases and V by 2 bases; bases with no gene match: 4. The CDR3 loop reads CASSESDRAYGYTS. The CDR3, as DNA: TGTGCCAGCAGTGAAAGTGACAGGGCCTATGGCTACACCTCC.

The V gene is TRBV2, the J gene TRBJ2-5; D unclear. This CDR3 is 15 amino acids long. In germline, CDR1 is SNHLY, CDR2 FYNNEI. V dropped 0 bases and J dropped 7 bases, with 15 bases sitting between them. The CDR3 nucleotides are TGTGCCAGCAGTGAAGCGCTCCTAGGAGTCGGGACCCAGTACTTC. It codes for CASSEALLGVGTQYF. Variable domain in full (rest from reference TRBV2 and TRBJ2-5): EPEVTQTPSHQVTQMGQEVILRCVPISNHLYFYWYRQILGQKVEFLVSFYNNEISEKSEIFDDQFSVERPDGSNFTLKIRSTKLEDSAMYFCASSEALLGVGTQYFGPGTRLLVL.

The chain has TRBV12-3 or TRBV12-4 and TRBJ1-1, with D maybe TRBD1 (5 bases). V was pared by 1 base and J by 0 bases, with 9 bases between. This CDR3 region has 15 residues. The CDR3 DNA reads as TGTGCCAGCAGTTTAGAGGGGCCAATGAACACTGAAGCTTTCTTT. Translated: CASSLEGPMNTEAFF.